This T cell receptor beta chain was found in a study of T cell repertoires in cytomegalovirus infection. Study background: TCR beta signatures that were public indicated CMV infection and matching HLA type. Overall study findings and caveats: HLA-C-restricted, CMV-specific TCR beta clonotypes were dominant ex vivo.

TCRdb passed the reads through MiXCR, listing each CDR3 protein once. The data contain more than 45,000 distinct CDR3 sequences, roughly 20% of them singletons. This clonotype was seen only a few times. What it binds is not known. CDR3 length: 14 amino acids. V was pared by 5 bases and J by 5 bases, with 6 bases of the junction left unmatched. This chain uses TRBV12-3 or TRBV12-4 with TRBJ2-5; the match to TRBD1 covers 9 bases. This sample comprised CD8+ T cells from cultured PBMCs, obtained from culture after CMV antigen stimulation. This sequence was found in a human donor in good health (CMV status not recorded). Some clones in this sample may be carry-over from other donors' samples. CDR3 sequence (DNA): TGTGCCAGCAGTAGACGACAGGGGGGCGAGACCCAGTACTTC. This sequence encodes CASSRRQGGETQYF.